This T cell receptor (beta chain) is from a study of human T cells and chemical hapten exposure. For the study at large: The study lasted around 24 weeks, and patients were dosed weekly with diphenylcyclopropenone on the scalp throughout.

This CDR3 is 16 amino acids long. Germline-derived CDR1 and CDR2 are SNHLY and FYNNEI. With V trimmed by 6 bases and J by 6 bases, 8 bases remained unmatched. Time point here: patch test 2, 6 weeks after DPC sensitization. Treatment reported: therapeutic diphenylcyclopropenone sensitization with weekly scalp DPC. Phlebotomy was performed prior to application of every patch test. From the RACE reads, TCRdb called clonotypes with MiXCR, one entry per CDR3 protein. In the table there are about 55,000 distinct CDR3 sequences, about 10% of which are singletons. The receptor's source is a woman in her forties or fifties with alopecia areata. Some clones in this sample may be carry-over from other donors' samples. The source was whole blood, collected in connection with sensitization to the hapten diphenylcyclopropenone (DPC). V gene TRBV2 combines with J gene TRBJ2-4, with 13 bases fitting TRBD2. The CDR3 DNA reads TGTGCCAGCAGATCGACTAGCGGGGGGTATGGAAACATTCAGTACTTC. This translates into CASRSTSGGYGNIQYF.